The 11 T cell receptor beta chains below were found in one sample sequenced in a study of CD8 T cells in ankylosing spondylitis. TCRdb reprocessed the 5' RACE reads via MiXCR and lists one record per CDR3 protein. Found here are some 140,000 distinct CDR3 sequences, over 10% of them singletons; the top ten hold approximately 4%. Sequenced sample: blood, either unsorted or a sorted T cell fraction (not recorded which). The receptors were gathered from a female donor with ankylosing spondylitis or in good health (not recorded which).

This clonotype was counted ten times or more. This CDR3 reads CASSGEGSSGTGELFF. The CDR3 DNA is TGCGCCAGCAGCGGAGAGGGGAGTTCGGGCACCGGGGAGCTGTTTTTT. The V gene is TRBV5-1, the J gene TRBJ2-2; D may correspond to TRBD1 or TRBD2 (5 bases each). The CDR3 length is 16 residues. V was pared by 4 bases and J by 4 bases, with 17 bases between. CDR1 and CDR2 from the germline V gene are SGHRS and YFSETQ.

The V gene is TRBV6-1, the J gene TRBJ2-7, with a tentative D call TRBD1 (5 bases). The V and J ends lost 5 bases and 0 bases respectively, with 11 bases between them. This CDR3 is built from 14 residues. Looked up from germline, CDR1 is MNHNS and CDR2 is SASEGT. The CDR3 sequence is CASSKSGYSYEQYF. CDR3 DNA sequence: TGTGCCAGCAGTAAATCAGGGTACTCCTACGAGCAGTACTTC.

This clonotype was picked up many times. CDR3 in DNA: TGCGCCAGCAGCCCTTCAGCCATATCGTCTTCACCCCTCCACTTT. It yields the protein CASSPSAISSSPLHF. This chain joins TRBV5-1 and TRBJ1-6; D is uncertain. This CDR3 contains 15 residues. CDR1 SGHRS and CDR2 YFSETQ come from the germline V gene. V was shortened by 4 bases and J by 9 bases, with 17 bases between the two germline ends.

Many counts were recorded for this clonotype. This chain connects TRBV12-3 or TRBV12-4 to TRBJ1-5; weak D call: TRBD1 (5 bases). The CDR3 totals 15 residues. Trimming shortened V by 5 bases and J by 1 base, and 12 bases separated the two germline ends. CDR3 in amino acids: CASSGGTISNQPQHF. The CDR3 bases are TGTGCCAGCAGTGGGGGGACGATCAGCAATCAGCCCCAGCATTTT.

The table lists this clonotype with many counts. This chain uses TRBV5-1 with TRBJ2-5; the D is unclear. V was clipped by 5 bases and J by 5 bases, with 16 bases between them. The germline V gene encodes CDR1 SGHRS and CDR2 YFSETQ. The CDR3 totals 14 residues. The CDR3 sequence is CASSRFQFQETQYF. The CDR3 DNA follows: TGCGCCAGCAGTCGTTTTCAATTCCAGGAGACCCAGTACTTC.

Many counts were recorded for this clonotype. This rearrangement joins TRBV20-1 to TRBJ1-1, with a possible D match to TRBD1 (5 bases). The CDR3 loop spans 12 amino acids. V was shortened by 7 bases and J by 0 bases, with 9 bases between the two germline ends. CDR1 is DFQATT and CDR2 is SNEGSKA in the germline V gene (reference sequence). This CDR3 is CSVGTMNTEAFF. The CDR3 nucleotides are TGCAGTGTAGGGACTATGAACACTGAAGCTTTCTTT.

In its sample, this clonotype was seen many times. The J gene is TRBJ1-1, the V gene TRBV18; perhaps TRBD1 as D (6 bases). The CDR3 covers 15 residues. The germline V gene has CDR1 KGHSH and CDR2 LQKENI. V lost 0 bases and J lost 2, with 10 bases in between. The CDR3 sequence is CASSPPGQYNTEAFF. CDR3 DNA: TGTGCCAGCTCACCACCGGGACAATATAACACTGAAGCTTTCTTT.

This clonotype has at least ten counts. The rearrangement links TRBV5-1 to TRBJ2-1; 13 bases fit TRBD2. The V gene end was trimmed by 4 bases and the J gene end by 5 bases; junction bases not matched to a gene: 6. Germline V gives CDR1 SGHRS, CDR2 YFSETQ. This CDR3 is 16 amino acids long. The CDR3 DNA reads TGCGCCAGCAGCCCGGGGGGGACTAGCGGGAACAATGAGCAGTTCTTC. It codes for CASSPGGTSGNNEQFF.

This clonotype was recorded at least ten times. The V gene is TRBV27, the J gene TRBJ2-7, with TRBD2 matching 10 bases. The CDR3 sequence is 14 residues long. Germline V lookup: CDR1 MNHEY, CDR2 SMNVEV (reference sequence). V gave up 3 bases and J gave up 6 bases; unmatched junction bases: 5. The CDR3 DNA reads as TGTGCCAGCAGTTTGAGGACTAGCGGAACCGAGCAGTACTTC. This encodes CASSLRTSGTEQYF.

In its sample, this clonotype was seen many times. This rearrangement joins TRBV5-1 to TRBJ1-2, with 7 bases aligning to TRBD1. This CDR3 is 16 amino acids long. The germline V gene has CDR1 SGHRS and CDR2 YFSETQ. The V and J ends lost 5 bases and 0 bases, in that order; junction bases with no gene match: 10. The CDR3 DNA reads TGCGCCAGCAGAAGAAGCGACAGGGAGCCTAACTATGGCTACACCTTC. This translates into CASRRSDREPNYGYTF.

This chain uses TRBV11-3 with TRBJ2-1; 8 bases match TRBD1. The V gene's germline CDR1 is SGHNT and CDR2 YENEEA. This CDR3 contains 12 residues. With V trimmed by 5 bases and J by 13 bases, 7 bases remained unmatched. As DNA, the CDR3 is TGTGCCAGCAGCCCGGACAGGGCCCTTCAGTTCTTC. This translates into CASSPDRALQFF.